This T cell receptor beta chain is drawn from a study of T cells in Graves' hyperthyroidism and ophthalmopathy. CDR3 size: 14 residues. CDR1 is SEHNR and CDR2 is FQNEAQ in the germline V gene (reference sequence). Deletions cut 5 bases from V and 0 bases from J, with 9 bases between. Patients were aged 18 to 65, had disease duration under 2 months, and had newly diagnosed hyperthyroidism. Patients were excluded because of uncontrolled infection, other autoimmune disease, pregnancy or lactation. Template material for amplifying TCR beta CDR3 regions consisted of RNA transcripts. During a first-round RT-PCR of the TCR CDR3, the HTBI primer set was used. From the multiplex PCR reads, TCRdb called clonotypes with MiXCR, one entry per CDR3 protein. The data show hundreds of thousands of distinct CDR3 sequences, around 17% seen once. This clonotype was seen a handful of times.

This TCR was sampled from a woman younger than 35 with Graves' hyperthyroidism. The sample consisted of blood. V gene TRBV7-9 combines with J gene TRBJ2-3; D gene ambiguous. In DNA form, the CDR3 reads TGTGCCAGCAGCCCCCAACACAGCACAGATACGCAGTATTTT. Translation gives CASSPQHSTDTQYF.